The 10 T cell receptor beta chains listed next were all sequenced from one sample in a study of T-cell memory formation after mild COVID-19. TCRdb re-analysed the 5' RACE reads in MiXCR, keeping a single row per CDR3 protein. Seen here are some 300,000 distinct CDR3 sequences, 20% to 25% observed once, and the top ten hold roughly a fifth. Sequences were obtained from PBMCs or a T cell subset sorted from them (not recorded which). All receptors come from a young man who had mild COVID-19 (a few samples of this study predate the infection). Cell type and time point are not known.

This clonotype was observed a handful of times. This chain joins TRBV7-2 and TRBJ2-1, with 7 nucleotides matching TRBD2. Germline V gene data show CDR1 as SGHTA and CDR2 as FQGNSA. The CDR3 sequence is 16 residues long. J gave up 1 base and V 4 bases, and 7 bases lay outside the gene matches. The CDR3 DNA sequence: TGTGCCAGCAGCTCACGGAAAGCGGGATCCTACAATGAGCAGTTCTTC. Translating gives CASSSRKAGSYNEQFF.

This clonotype was seen a few times. V and J are TRBV14 and TRBJ2-7, with a tentative D call TRBD1 (6 bases). V lost 2 bases to trimming and J lost 9 bases, with 11 bases between them. The CDR3 spans 12 residues. In germline, CDR1 is SGHDN, CDR2 FVKESK. The CDR3 sequence is CASSQSSGVQYF. For the CDR3, the DNA is TGTGCCAGCAGCCAAAGTTCAGGGGTGCAGTACTTC.

In its sample, this clonotype was seen a few times. Written as DNA, the CDR3 is TGTGCCAGCCGACCGACTTTTTATACGCAGTATTTT. Protein sequence: CASRPTFYTQYF. The chain joins TRBV6-2 or TRBV6-3 to TRBJ2-3; D remains unclear. Looked up from germline, CDR1 is MNHEY and CDR2 is SVGEGT. The CDR3 consists of 12 residues. V was trimmed by 8 bases and J by 7 bases, leaving 13 bases between them.

The chain couples TRBV6-5 to TRBJ2-2, with 9 nucleotides matching TRBD1. Germline loops: CDR1 MNHEY, CDR2 SVGAGI. The CDR3 is 14 amino acids. With 6 bases clipped from V and 6 bases from J, the junction kept 5 bases outside the gene matches. CDR3 DNA: TGTGCCAGCAGCTCTGACAGGGGGGCCGGGGAGCTGTTTTTT. Translated: CASSSDRGAGELFF.

The chain couples TRBV12-2 to TRBJ2-7. TRBV12-2 is a documented pseudogene. This CDR3 region has 15 residues. CDR3 DNA sequence: TGTGCAAGTCGCTTAGCGAACCAGAAGACCTACGAGCAGTACGTC. This gives the protein CASRLANQKTYEQYV.

The chain joins TRBV7-2 to TRBJ2-5, with TRBD2 matching over 9 bases. V shed 3 bases, J shed 1 base, and the junction held 3 bases outside the gene matches. Germline assignment: CDR1 SGHTA and CDR2 FQGNSA. The CDR3 spans 15 residues. The CDR3 region has the DNA TGTGCCAGCAGCTTGGAGCGGGGGGCCCAAGAGACCCAGTACTTC. It specifies CASSLERGAQETQYF.

At least ten counts were recorded for this clonotype. The chain couples TRBV27 to TRBJ1-3; D remains unclear. Germline assignment: CDR1 MNHEY and CDR2 SMNVEV (reference sequence). This CDR3 region has 13 residues. The V gene lost 3 bases and the J gene lost 4 bases, with 7 bases spanning the gap. CDR3 DNA: TGTGCCAGCAGTTTGGCCAGCGGAAACACCATATATTTT. Amino acid sequence: CASSLASGNTIYF.

This clonotype showed up just a few times. V usage is TRBV27 and J usage is TRBJ1-2, with TRBD1 as a possible D gene (6 bases). V shed 6 bases and J shed 1 base, with 9 bases lying between them. CDR3 length: 13 amino acids. Looked up from germline, CDR1 is MNHEY and CDR2 is SMNVEV (reference sequence). CDR3 protein: CASRQGNNYGYTF. The CDR3 DNA sequence: TGTGCCAGCAGACAGGGAAATAACTATGGCTACACCTTC.

As concerns this clonotype: A junction boundary mismatches the germline segment, possibly from a read error. The gene calls are TRBV4-2 and TRBJ2-2; D unresolved. The CDR3 extends over 16 amino acids. CDR1 is LGHNA, CDR2 YNFKEQ, per germline. The CDR3 region has the DNA TGTGCCATGGGCCCCGGGCTCCTCTGCTGGGCACTGCTTTGTCTCTTT. It encodes CAMGPGLLCWALLCLF.

CDR3: CASSQAGETQYF. The CDR3 DNA follows: TGTGCCAGCAGCCAGGCGGGTGAGACCCAGTACTTC. The chain joins TRBV3-1 to TRBJ2-5, with D possibly matching TRBD2 (5 bases). CDR3 size: 12 residues. Germline values: CDR1 LGHDT, CDR2 YNNKEL (reference sequence). Trimming cost V 3 bases and J 5 bases, with 7 bases left between them.